This T cell receptor (beta chain) was observed in a study of blood T cell repertoires in COVID-19. The assay was immunoSEQ multiplex PCR, and TCRdb's table has in-frame clones only and misses some. This table holds under 150,000 clones, almost 80% found once. Looked up from germline, CDR1 is MGHDK and CDR2 is SYGVNS. The junction had 5 bases not matched to a gene; V was cut back by 4 bases and J by 8 bases. This CDR3 contains 14 residues. This TCR derives from a middle-aged man with active or convalescent COVID-19. The sample consisted of peripheral blood. The chain is built from TRBV25-1 and TRBJ1-6; 7 bases align to TRBD1. The CDR3 DNA follows: TGTGCCAGCAGTGCGACAGGGACATATTCACCCCTCCACTTT. This codes for CASSATGTYSPLHF.